This TCR beta chain comes out of a study of OX40 agonist ivuxolimab in advanced cancers. Study-wide context: Ivuxolimab, which targeted the costimulatory receptor OX40 (CD134), was an agonistic, fully human IgG2 monoclonal antibody. Intravenous ivuxolimab was administered to patients every 2 weeks at six dose levels: 0.01, 0.1, 0.3, 1.5, 3 and 10 mg/kg. The purpose of peripheral TCRbeta sequencing was to test whether ivuxolimab changed TCR sequence diversity and led to clonal T-cell expansion. Partial responses were achieved by three dose-escalation patients, of whom one had hepatocellular carcinoma and two had cutaneous melanoma. Of the approximately 53 patients in dose escalation, 19 had hepatocellular carcinoma, some 15 had melanoma, 9 had renal cell carcinoma and 9 had head and neck cancer. Patients were allowed to have had prior anti-PD-1, anti-PD-L1 or anti-CTLA-4 therapy, and around two fifths of the dose-escalation patients had been treated with checkpoint inhibitors. In the dose-escalation cohort, 70% to 85% of patients were male, and the mean age was approximately 55 years, with a range of about 23 to 90. The paper covers the monotherapy dose-escalation part of the phase I ivuxolimab trial, which included N = 52 patients.

The trial excluded patients who had a history of autoimmune disease or who were on systemic immunosuppression. Peripheral blood for TCR sequencing was drawn from every dose cohort at baseline, at cycle 4 day 1 and at cycle 7 day 1. The samples were taken from a phase I, first-in-human, multicenter, open-label dose-escalation trial of ivuxolimab. Adults with locally advanced or metastatic melanoma, renal cell carcinoma, hepatocellular carcinoma or head and neck squamous cell carcinoma were enrolled in the trial. Before TCR sequencing, CD4+ and CD8+ T cells were separately sorted from peripheral blood. Its CDR3 holds 15 amino acids, cysteine through phenylalanine. Only CDR3 DNA is held: 45 bases, read in frame from base 1. Looking up the germline V gene yields CDR1 SGHVS and CDR2 FQNEAQ. The germline ends are 13 bases apart after V is trimmed by 1 base and J by 6 bases. A word on this clone: Its target antigen remains unknown. Per-nucleotide qualities are absent, and no much larger clonotype sits a single base away.

Beyond this particular receptor, the publication reports: After ivuxolimab, expanded clones were on average more numerous among CD8+ T cells than among CD4+ T cells. Partial responders in the 0.1-3.0 mg/kg groups had among the lowest normalized peripheral clonal expansion, especially among CD8+ T cells. Low levels of normalized T-cell clonal expansion were also seen in some nonresponding patients. Antigen specificity was not determined for the clonally expanded peripheral T cells. At doses of 0.1 to 3.0 mg/kg, clonal expansion of both CD4+ and CD8+ T cells in blood was seen between baseline and week 6.

For sequencing of the TCRbeta CDR3 region, genomic DNA was extracted from the sorted cells. The immunoSEQ Assay was used for sequencing of TCRbeta CDR3 regions. TCRdb limited this immuneACCESS table to in-frame rearrangements with V and J called. A share of clones is missing; checked studies link under half to unresolved V genes, and the rest is unexplained. This sample is represented by under 25,000 clones; just over 85% of them were singletons. The ten largest account for about an eighth of the sample. This TCR was recovered from an adult with an advanced solid tumor such as melanoma, head and neck, liver or kidney cancer. Material: CD4+ or CD8+ T cells sorted from blood, obtained in a trial of the OX40 agonist ivuxolimab. The rearranged segments are TRBV7-8 and TRBJ2-1; a weak D assignment points to TRBD2 (5 bases agree). CDR3 region: CASSLGHGRGNEQFF. The nucleotide sequence is given as TGTGCCAGCAGCTTAGGGCACGGTCGGGGCAATGAGCAGTTCTTC.